The rows below give T cell receptor beta chains drawn from one sample of a study of vaccination effects on CD4 cells after COVID-19. For these TCRs, the target antigens are not known. The table came from immunoSEQ multiplex PCR; TCRdb's copy has only in-frame clones and leaves some out. The sample includes about 27,000 clones, roughly two thirds of them seen just once. The source material was CD4+ T cells from PBMCs cultured with SARS-CoV-2 spike peptides, sampled before COVID-19 vaccination. The receptors were sampled from a human donor who received a COVID-19 vaccine. Each CDR3 is given with its conserved first and last residue. A D gene is named only where the DNA matches it firmly. The size entry is marked missing in some rows and otherwise reads once, few, many or a size class.

cdr3_aa,cdr3_nt,j_call,clone_size,v_call,d_call
CASSLDRVLYEQYF,TGCGCCAGCAGCTTGGACAGGGTTTTGTACGAGCAGTACTTC,TRBJ2-7,NA,TRBV5-1,NA
CASGLGSGTGNTIYF,TGTGCTAGTGGTTTAGGCTCAGGGACTGGAAACACCATATATTTT,TRBJ1-3,NA,TRBV12-5,NA
CASRPRGAGDHEQYF,TGTGCCAGCAGACCCCGGGGAGCGGGAGACCACGAGCAGTACTTC,TRBJ2-7,NA,TRBV2,TRBD2
CASSWGDRLSDQPQHF,TGTGCCAGCAGCTGGGGGGATCGGCTTAGCGATCAGCCCCAGCATTTT,TRBJ1-5,NA,TRBV5-5,NA
CASSLGGDGDYGYTF,TGTGCCAGCAGTCTCGGGGGGGACGGGGACTATGGCTACACCTTC,TRBJ1-2,NA,TRBV28,NA
CASSLRVGGYTF,TGTGCCAGCAGCCTTCGGGTCGGTGGCTACACCTTC,TRBJ1-2,NA,TRBV14,NA
CASSEVVWGGGRDYGYTF,TGTGCCAGCAGTGAAGTCGTTTGGGGGGGCGGCCGAGACTATGGCTACACCTTC,TRBJ1-2,NA,TRBV6-1,NA
CASSTGGFFFRDTF,TGTGCCAGCAGCACAGGGGGGTTCTTTTTTCGAGACACCTTC,TRBJ1-2,NA,TRBV28,TRBD1
CASSAVGGITSYEQYF,TGTGCCAGCAGTGCCGTCGGGGGGATAACTTCCTACGAGCAGTACTTC,TRBJ2-7,NA,TRBV6-2/TRBV6-3,TRBD2
CASSQEMRFGGPNEQFF,TGTGCCAGCAGCCAAGAAATGAGGTTCGGGGGACCCAATGAGCAGTTCTTC,TRBJ2-1,NA,TRBV3-1/TRBV3-2,NA
CASSLGGQDIQYF,TGTGCCAGCAGCTTAGGGGGGCAGGACATTCAGTACTTC,TRBJ2-4,NA,TRBV11-3,NA
CASSTAHNEQFF,TGTGCCAGCAGCACAGCCCACAATGAGCAGTTCTTC,TRBJ2-1,NA,TRBV7-9,NA
CASSPPRRELENEQFF,TGTGCCAGCTCACCACCCCGGCGGGAATTGGAAAATGAGCAGTTCTTC,TRBJ2-1,NA,TRBV18,NA
CASSLDRVYYEQYF,TGTGCCAGCAGCTTAGATCGAGTTTATTACGAGCAGTACTTC,TRBJ2-7,NA,TRBV11-2,NA
CASSNQQESNQPQHF,TGTGCCAGCAGCAACCAACAGGAGAGCAATCAGCCCCAGCATTTT,TRBJ1-5,NA,TRBV21-1,NA
CASSESSHSGSTDTQYF,TGCGCCAGCAGTGAGTCGAGCCATAGCGGGAGCACAGATACGCAGTATTTT,TRBJ2-3,few,TRBV10-1,TRBD2
CATRGTGTGSEAFF,TGTGCCACCAGAGGGACCGGGACAGGGAGTGAAGCTTTCTTT,TRBJ1-1,NA,TRBV24-1,TRBD1
CASSLQTVKTGELFF,TGTGCCAGCAGCTTACAGACAGTGAAAACCGGGGAGCTGTTTTTT,TRBJ2-2,NA,TRBV5-8,NA
CASSIIQSPATGEQYF,TGTGCCAGTAGTATCATTCAAAGTCCAGCGACGGGCGAGCAGTACTTC,TRBJ2-7,NA,TRBV19,NA
CASEGAREQYF,TGTGCCAGCGAGGGGGCGCGTGAGCAGTACTTC,TRBJ2-7,once,TRBV5-4,TRBD1
CASSFFPTDTQYF,TGTGCCAGCAGCTTTTTCCCGACAGATACGCAGTATTTT,TRBJ2-3,NA,TRBV7-2,NA
CASRTQGANGYTF,TGTGCCAGCAGGACACAGGGGGCGAATGGCTACACCTTC,TRBJ1-2,NA,TRBV27,TRBD1
CASSQVGYFDTQYF,TGCGCCAGCAGCCAAGTTGGGTATTTTGATACGCAGTATTTT,TRBJ2-3,NA,TRBV4-1,NA
CASGLVVGRRIDEQFF,TGTGCTAGTGGTTTGGTAGTGGGGAGGAGAATCGATGAGCAGTTCTTC,TRBJ2-1,few,TRBV12-5,NA
CASSQAQTSFHEQYF,TGCGCCAGCAGCCAAGCCCAGACTAGTTTCCACGAGCAGTACTTC,TRBJ2-7,NA,TRBV4-1,NA
CASSSTPGQGMQGNQPQHF,TGCGCCAGCAGCTCCACTCCGGGACAGGGAATGCAGGGCAATCAGCCCCAGCATTTT,TRBJ1-5,NA,TRBV5-1,TRBD1
CASSDVQGSEQYF,TGCGCCAGCAGTGACGTCCAGGGGAGCGAGCAGTACTTC,TRBJ2-7,NA,TRBV10-2,NA
CASSPGGDQPQHF,TGTGCCAGCTCACCAGGGGGCGACCAGCCCCAGCATTTT,TRBJ1-5,NA,TRBV18,NA
CASTPGGGRQPQHF,TGTGCCAGTACTCCAGGGGGGGGTCGACAGCCCCAGCATTTT,TRBJ1-5,NA,TRBV19,TRBD1
CASSGGTGADEQYF,TGTGCCAGTAGTGGGGGGACAGGGGCGGACGAGCAGTACTTC,TRBJ2-7,NA,TRBV19,TRBD1
CASSLEPGQGDEKLFF,TGTGCCAGCAGCTTAGAACCGGGACAGGGAGATGAAAAACTGTTTTTT,TRBJ1-4,NA,TRBV7-8,TRBD1
CASSSGLQDTQYF,TGTGCCAGCAGCTCCGGTCTACAGGATACGCAGTATTTT,TRBJ2-3,NA,TRBV5-4,NA
CASSLGVAPRTDTQYF,TGTGCCAGCAGCTTAGGTGTAGCTCCCCGCACAGATACGCAGTATTTT,TRBJ2-3,NA,TRBV13,NA
CASSQTSGSYNEQFF,TGTGCCAGCAGCCAGACTAGCGGGAGCTACAATGAGCAGTTCTTC,TRBJ2-1,NA,TRBV3-1/TRBV3-2,TRBD2
CASSDTGAGELFF,TGTGCCAGCAGTGATACAGGTGCCGGGGAGCTGTTTTTT,TRBJ2-2,NA,TRBV6-6,NA
CASSPHGDTQYF,TGTGCCAGCAGCCCACACGGAGATACGCAGTATTTT,TRBJ2-3,NA,TRBV7-9,NA
CASVGPNTGELFF,TGTGCCAGTGTTGGACCAAATACCGGGGAGCTGTTTTTT,TRBJ2-2,NA,TRBV19,NA
CASSLNDPAKNIQYF,TGCGCCAGCAGCCTCAACGATCCTGCCAAAAACATTCAGTACTTC,TRBJ2-4,NA,TRBV5-1,NA
CASSFLGSNSGNTIYF,TGTGCCAGCAGCTTTCTCGGGAGTAACTCTGGAAACACCATATATTTT,TRBJ1-3,NA,TRBV5-8,NA
CASSYLPVLSYNEQFF,TGTGCCAGCAGTTACTTACCGGTTTTATCCTACAATGAGCAGTTCTTC,TRBJ2-1,NA,TRBV6-5,NA
CASSRQGAGNQPQHF,TGCGCCAGCAGCCGACAGGGGGCGGGCAATCAGCCCCAGCATTTT,TRBJ1-5,NA,TRBV4-1,TRBD1
CASSLVGLTGAGNTIYF,TGTGCCAGCAGCTTGGTTGGATTGACAGGGGCTGGAAACACCATATATTTT,TRBJ1-3,NA,TRBV5-6,TRBD1
CASSLTGGLSHSGNTIYF,TGTGCCAGCAGCTTAACAGGGGGATTATCTCACTCTGGAAACACCATATATTTT,TRBJ1-3,NA,TRBV7-8,TRBD1
CASSLVMTGQPQHF,TGTGCCAGCAGCTTAGTGATGACAGGGCAGCCCCAGCATTTT,TRBJ1-5,NA,TRBV7-2,TRBD1
CASSQIGQGIAFF,TGTGCCAGCAGCCAGATAGGACAGGGCATTGCTTTCTTT,TRBJ1-1,NA,TRBV3-1/TRBV3-2,TRBD1
CASSPTPGLRTSGHEQYF,TGCGCCAGCAGCCCGACACCAGGACTAAGGACTAGCGGGCACGAGCAGTACTTC,TRBJ2-7,few,TRBV10-1,TRBD2
CASSYSMTGSETQYF,TGTGCCAGCAGTTACTCCATGACAGGGTCGGAGACCCAGTACTTC,TRBJ2-5,NA,TRBV6-2/TRBV6-3,TRBD1
CASSSERGTSTDTQYF,TGCGCCAGCAGTAGTGAGCGGGGGACTAGCACAGATACGCAGTATTTT,TRBJ2-3,NA,TRBV5-1,TRBD2
CASSLTGLTGYEQYF,TGTGCCAGCAGCCTAACCGGGCTCACCGGCTACGAGCAGTACTTC,TRBJ2-7,NA,TRBV25-1,NA
CASSLAVLQGRRSSYEQYF,TGTGCCAGCAGCTTAGCAGTTTTACAGGGTCGAAGAAGCTCCTACGAGCAGTACTTC,TRBJ2-7,NA,TRBV7-9,NA